This record covers a single T cell receptor beta chain. The data stem from a study of cytomegalovirus exposure and HLA in healthy donors. Amplification used 60 Vbeta primers and 13 Jbeta primers. Assay used: immunoSEQ multiplex PCR; TCRdb lists only in-frame clones, some missing. The sample yields under 200,000 clones, about 82% seen once. Germline CDR1 SGHAT, CDR2 FQDESV (reference sequence). The CDR3 totals 16 residues. Trimming cost V 2 bases and J 1 base; bases outside gene matches: 4. Sequenced input: PBMCs. This rearrangement joins TRBV11-1 to TRBJ2-5, with 10 nucleotides matching TRBD2. This sequence originates from a woman in her forties or fifties in good health and CMV-seropositive. CDR3 protein: CASSLYSGGPQETQYF. Here the CDR3 DNA reads TGTGCCAGCAGCTTATATAGCGGGGGGCCCCAAGAGACCCAGTACTTC. The entire variable domain, with the rest obtained from reference TRBV11-1 and TRBJ2-5, is as follows: EAEVAQSPRYKITEKSQAVAFWCDPISGHATLYWYRQILGQGPELLVQFQDESVVDDSQLPKDRFSAERLKGVDSTLKIQPAELGDSAMYLCASSLYSGGPQETQYFGPGTRLLVL.